This T cell receptor beta chain was sequenced for a study of cytomegalovirus exposure and HLA in healthy donors. Among the donors, all were healthy bone marrow donors. V was cut by 5 bases and J by 3 bases, with 11 bases left in between. Germline V gives CDR1 SGHTA, CDR2 FQGNSA. The CDR3 contains 13 residues. With respect to this clone: The antigen is not known.

PCR employed 60 Vbeta and 13 Jbeta primers. Assay: immunoSEQ multiplex PCR; the TCRdb copy retains only in-frame clones and omits some. The table records over 150,000 clones, 65% to 90% of them present only once. Study-wide points: The study dropped some indistinguishable V segments, TRBV6-2 and TRBV6-3 among them.

The rearrangement links TRBV7-2 to TRBJ2-7; D unclear. The sequencing input was PBMCs. The clonotype comes from a man in his fifties or sixties in good health and CMV-seropositive. CDR3 region: CASSPEWSYEQYF. The CDR3 bases are TGTGCCAGCAGCCCCGAATGGAGCTACGAGCAGTACTTC.